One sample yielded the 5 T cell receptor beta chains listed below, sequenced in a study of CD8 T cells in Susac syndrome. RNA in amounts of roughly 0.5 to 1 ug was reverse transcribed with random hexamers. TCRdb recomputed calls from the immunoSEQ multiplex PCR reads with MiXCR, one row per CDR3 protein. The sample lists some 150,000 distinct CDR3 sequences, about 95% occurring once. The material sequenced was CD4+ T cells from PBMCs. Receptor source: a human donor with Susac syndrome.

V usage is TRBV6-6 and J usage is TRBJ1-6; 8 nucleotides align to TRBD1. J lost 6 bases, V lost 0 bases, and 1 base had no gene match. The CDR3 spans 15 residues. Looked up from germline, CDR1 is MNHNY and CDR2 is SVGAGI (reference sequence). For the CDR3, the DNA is TGTGCCAGCAGTTACTCTACAGGGGGTAATTCACCCCTCCACTTT. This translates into CASSYSTGGNSPLHF.

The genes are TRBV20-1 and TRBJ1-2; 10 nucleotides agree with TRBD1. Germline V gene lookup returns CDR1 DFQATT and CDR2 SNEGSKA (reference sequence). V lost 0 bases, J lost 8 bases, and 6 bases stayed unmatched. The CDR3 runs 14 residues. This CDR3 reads CSARDETGGRGYTF. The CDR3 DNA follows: TGCAGTGCTAGAGATGAGACAGGGGGCAGGGGCTACACCTTC.

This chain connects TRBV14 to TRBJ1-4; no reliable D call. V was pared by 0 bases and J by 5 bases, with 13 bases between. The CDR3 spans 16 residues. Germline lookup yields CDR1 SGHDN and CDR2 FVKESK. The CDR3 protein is CASSQDAADTNEKLFF. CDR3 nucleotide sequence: TGTGCCAGCAGCCAAGATGCGGCAGATACGAATGAAAAACTGTTTTTT.

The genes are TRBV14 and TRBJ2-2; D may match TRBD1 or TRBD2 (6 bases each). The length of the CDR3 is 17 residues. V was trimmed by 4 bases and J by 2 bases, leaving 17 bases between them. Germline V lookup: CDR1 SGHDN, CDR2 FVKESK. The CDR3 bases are TGTGCCAGCAGCCCGCTAGGGGGGACTCCCAACACCGGGGAGCTGTTTTTT. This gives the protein CASSPLGGTPNTGELFF.

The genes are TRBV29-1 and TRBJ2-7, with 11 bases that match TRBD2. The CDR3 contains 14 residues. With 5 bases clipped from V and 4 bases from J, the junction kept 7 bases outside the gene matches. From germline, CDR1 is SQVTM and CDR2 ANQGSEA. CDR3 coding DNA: TGCAGCGTTACTCTTAGCGGGGGGGAATACGAGCAGTACTTC. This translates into CSVTLSGGEYEQYF.